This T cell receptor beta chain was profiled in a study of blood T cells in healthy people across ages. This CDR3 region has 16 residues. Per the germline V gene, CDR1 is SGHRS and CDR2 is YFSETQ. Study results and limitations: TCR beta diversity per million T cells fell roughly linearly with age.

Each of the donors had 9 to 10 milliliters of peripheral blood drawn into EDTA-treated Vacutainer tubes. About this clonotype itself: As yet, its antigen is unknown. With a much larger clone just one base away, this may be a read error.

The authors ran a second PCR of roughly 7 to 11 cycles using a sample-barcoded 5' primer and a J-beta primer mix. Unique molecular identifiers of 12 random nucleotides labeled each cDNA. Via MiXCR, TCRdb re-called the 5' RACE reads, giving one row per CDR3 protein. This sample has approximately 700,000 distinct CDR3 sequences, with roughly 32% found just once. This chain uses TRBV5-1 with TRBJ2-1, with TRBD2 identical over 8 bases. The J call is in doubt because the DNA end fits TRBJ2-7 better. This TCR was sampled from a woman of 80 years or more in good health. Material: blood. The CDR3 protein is CASSFYSGGAYNEQYF. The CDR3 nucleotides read TGCGCCAGCAGCTTTTATTCCGGGGGGGCCTACAATGAGCAGTACTTC.